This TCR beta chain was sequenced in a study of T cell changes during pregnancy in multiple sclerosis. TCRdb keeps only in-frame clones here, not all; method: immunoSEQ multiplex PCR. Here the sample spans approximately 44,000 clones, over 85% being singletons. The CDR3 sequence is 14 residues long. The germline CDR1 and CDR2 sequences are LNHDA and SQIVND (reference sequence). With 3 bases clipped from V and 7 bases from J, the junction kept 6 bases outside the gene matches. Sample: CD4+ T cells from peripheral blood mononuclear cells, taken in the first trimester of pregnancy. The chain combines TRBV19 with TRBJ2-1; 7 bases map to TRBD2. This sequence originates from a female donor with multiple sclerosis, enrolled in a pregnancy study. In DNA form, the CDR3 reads TGTGCCAGTAGTATCCAAACAGCGGGGAATGAGCAGTTCTTC. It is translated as CASSIQTAGNEQFF.